These 20 T cell receptor beta chains originate from one sample sequenced in a study of T cell responses to AZD1222 COVID-19 vaccine. TCRdb's copy holds only in-frame clones and misses some; the assay was immunoSEQ multiplex PCR. The table shows about 170,000 clones, with roughly 85% occurring only once. The sequenced sample was peripheral blood, obtained 28 days after the second AZD1222 dose. The receptor source for this set is an adult who received the AZD1222 COVID-19 vaccine.

The table lists this clone with a count of one. This sequence joins TRBV27 and TRBJ1-2, with D uncertain. The CDR3 is 13 residues long. Trimming took 5 bases from V and 5 from J, leaving 12 bases between them. Germline V gives CDR1 MNHEY, CDR2 SMNVEV (reference sequence). The CDR3 spells CASSQGGQYGYTF. The CDR3 coding sequence is TGTGCCAGCAGTCAAGGCGGGCAATATGGCTACACCTTC.

This clone was seen more than once but under ten times. This CDR3 is CAWSIGNNQPQHF. The CDR3 DNA sequence: TGTGCCTGGAGTATCGGAAACAATCAGCCCCAGCATTTT. The chain recombines TRBV30 with TRBJ1-5; no firm D call. CDR3 length: 13 amino acids. Trimming cost V 2 bases and J 3 bases, with 8 bases left between them. The germline V gene encodes CDR1 GTSNPN and CDR2 SVGIG (reference sequence).

The chain carries TRBV7-6 and TRBJ1-1, with D unresolved. The CDR3 has 13 amino acids. The ends were cut back, 4 bases at V and 1 base at J, with 7 bases in the middle. Germline V gives CDR1 SGHVS, CDR2 FNYEAQ. The DNA of the CDR3 is TGTGCCAGCAGCTGGTCAGGGAACACTGAAGCTTTCTTT. Translating it yields CASSWSGNTEAFF.

This chain connects TRBV11-2 to TRBJ1-5, with 10 positions matching TRBD1. Trimming removed 5 bases from V and 4 bases from J; junction bases left unmatched: 5. The CDR3 spans 15 residues. Germline V gene sequence: CDR1 SGHAT, CDR2 FQNNGV. The CDR3 nucleotides read TGTGCCAGCAGCAGGGGACAGGGGAGGAATCAGCCCCAGCATTTT. Translation gives CASSRGQGRNQPQHF.

The chain is built from TRBV12-3 or TRBV12-4 and TRBJ1-2; D remains unclear. The CDR3 loop spans 12 amino acids. Deletions cut 6 bases from V and 7 bases from J, with 12 bases between. Here the CDR3 DNA reads TGTGCCAGCAGCCACCCCGTAAGTGGCTACACCTTC. This encodes CASSHPVSGYTF.

The chain links TRBV2 to TRBJ2-3; perhaps TRBD1 as D (6 bases). Between the trimmed V and J ends, which lost 3 bases and 0 bases, there was a span of 13 bases. Germline assignment: CDR1 SNHLY and CDR2 FYNNEI. The CDR3 contains 16 residues. Written as DNA, the CDR3 is TGTGCCAGCAGTGACCCTGGGGGCCTCAGCACAGATACGCAGTATTTT. Protein sequence: CASSDPGGLSTDTQYF.

The rearrangement links TRBV7-2 to TRBJ1-2; D ambiguous. V lost 1 base, J lost 5 bases, and 11 bases lay in between. From germline, CDR1 is SGHTA and CDR2 FQGNSA. CDR3 size: 14 residues. The CDR3 DNA is TGTGCCAGCAGCTTAGACAGCCTAGATTATGGCTACACCTTC. Amino acids: CASSLDSLDYGYTF.

V and J are TRBV5-1 and TRBJ1-1; possibly TRBD1 for D (5 bases). The CDR3 length is 14 residues. Germline V gene lookup returns CDR1 SGHRS and CDR2 YFSETQ. Deletions cut 4 bases from V and 2 bases from J, with 12 bases between. The CDR3 spells CASSGGTSNTEAFF. The CDR3 DNA reads TGCGCCAGCAGCGGGGGGACCTCTAACACTGAAGCTTTCTTT.

CDR3 sequence (DNA): TGCAGCGTTGAAGGCAGGCTCATGAACACTGAAGCTTTCTTT. This encodes CSVEGRLMNTEAFF. This chain joins TRBV29-1 and TRBJ1-1; D is unresolved. Germline CDR1 SQVTM, CDR2 ANQGSEA. The V gene lost 1 base and the J gene lost 0 bases, with 9 bases spanning the gap. The length of the CDR3 is 14 residues.

The chain recombines TRBV11-2 with TRBJ1-1; 12 nucleotides match TRBD1. The V gene end was trimmed by 4 bases and the J gene end by 10 bases; junction bases not matched to a gene: 10. Germline lookup yields CDR1 SGHAT and CDR2 FQNNGV. CDR3 size: 15 residues. The CDR3 DNA reads TGTGCCAGCAGCTCTCAGGGACAGGGGGCACTAGGAGCTTTCTTT. Encoded protein: CASSSQGQGALGAFF.

The J gene is TRBJ2-6, the V gene TRBV11-1, with a weak D call TRBD2 (6 bases). Germline CDR1 SGHAT, CDR2 FQDESV (reference sequence). The CDR3 sequence is 13 residues long. V lost 3 bases and J lost 12, with 12 bases in between. The CDR3 reads CASSLSREAVLTF. CDR3 in DNA: TGTGCCAGCAGCTTGTCCAGGGAGGCCGTCCTGACTTTC.

V gene TRBV30 combines with J gene TRBJ2-5; no firm D call. Trimming cost V 0 bases and J 2 bases, with 10 bases left between them. The CDR3 has 14 amino acids. Germline CDR1 reads GTSNPN; CDR2 reads SVGIG (reference sequence). CDR3 bases: TGTGCCTGGAGTGTGGGCAACATACAAGAGACCCAGTACTTC. Its translation is CAWSVGNIQETQYF.

A single count supports this clone. J is TRBJ2-3 and V is TRBV15, with D perhaps given as TRBD1 or TRBD2 (6 bases each). CDR3 length: 17 amino acids. V was trimmed by 0 bases and J by 1 base, leaving 14 bases between them. Per germline, CDR1 LNHNV and CDR2 YYDKDF (reference sequence). DNA for the CDR3: TGTGCCACCAGCAGAGATTTTGATAGGGGGGGCACAGATACGCAGTATTTT. Amino acid sequence: CATSRDFDRGGTDTQYF.

The chain carries TRBV27 and TRBJ1-6; D unclear. Trimming stripped 5 bases from V and 0 bases from J, with 8 bases between. The CDR3 is 15 amino acids. Germline V gene lookup returns CDR1 MNHEY and CDR2 SMNVEV (reference sequence). CDR3 in DNA: TGTGCCAGCAGTCTAATATCCTCCTATAATTCACCCCTCCACTTT. This sequence encodes CASSLISSYNSPLHF.

The CDR3 loop reads CASSLQGYEQYF. CDR3 in DNA: TGTGCCAGCAGCCTCCAGGGTTACGAGCAGTACTTC. The V and J genes are TRBV11-2 and TRBJ2-7, with a tentative D call TRBD1 (5 bases). CDR1 is SGHAT and CDR2 is FQNNGV in the germline V gene. V lost 5 bases and J 4 bases, leaving 9 bases between the germline ends. This CDR3 comprises 12 residues.

This clone was counted once. The chain recombines TRBV30 with TRBJ1-1; D is uncertain. The length of the CDR3 is 12 residues. V lost 1 base and J lost 6, with 9 bases in between. CDR1 and CDR2 from the germline V gene are GTSNPN and SVGIG (reference sequence). The CDR3, as DNA: TGTGCCTGGAGTGCCCCCCGGTCTGAAGCTTTCTTT. Amino acids: CAWSAPRSEAFF. Full variable domain (missing parts from reference TRBV30 and TRBJ1-1): SQTIHQWPATLVQPVGSPLSLECTVEGTSNPNLYWYRQAAGRGLQLLFYSVGIGQISSEVPQNLSASRPQDRQFILSSKKLLLSDSGFYLCAWSAPRSEAFFGQGTRLTVV.

This chain links TRBV5-1 with TRBJ2-7, with a possible D match to TRBD1 (6 bases). The CDR3 is 16 amino acids. Germline V gene lookup returns CDR1 SGHRS and CDR2 YFSETQ. V lost 4 bases, J lost 5 bases, and 22 bases lay in between. The CDR3 sequence: CASSLVLVGRGDEQYF. CDR3 nucleotides: TGCGCCAGCAGCCTTGTACTTGTGGGCAGGGGAGACGAGCAGTACTTC. Complete variable domain (other parts from reference TRBV5-1 and TRBJ2-7): KAGVTQTPRYLIKTRGQQVTLSCSPISGHRSVSWYQQTPGQGLQFLFEYFSETQRNKGNFPGRFSGRQFSNSRSEMNVSTLELGDSALYLCASSLVLVGRGDEQYFGPGTRLTVT.

This rearrangement joins TRBV4-1 to TRBJ1-5; 9 bases fit TRBD1. Trimming took 3 bases from V and 5 from J; bases not matched to a gene: 11. In germline, CDR1 is MGHRA, CDR2 YSYEKL. This CDR3 has 17 residues. This CDR3 is CASSHGARDREDQPQHF. The CDR3 DNA reads as TGCGCCAGCAGCCACGGAGCCCGGGACAGGGAGGATCAGCCCCAGCATTTT.

The CDR3 sequence: CASSAGQGFYNEQFF. CDR3 bases: TGTGCCAGCAGTGCCGGACAGGGGTTTTACAATGAGCAGTTCTTC. V is TRBV2 and J is TRBJ2-1, with 9 bases aligning to TRBD1. Germline CDR1 reads SNHLY; CDR2 reads FYNNEI. J lost 4 bases, V lost 4 bases, and 5 bases had no gene match. The CDR3 totals 15 residues.

The chain is built from TRBV5-4 and TRBJ1-2, with 8 bases fitting TRBD1. CDR1 is SGHNT and CDR2 is YYREEE in the germline V gene (reference sequence). Trimming at V came to 1 base and at J to 3 bases, leaving 5 bases not matched to a gene. The CDR3 spans 15 residues. The CDR3 here is CASSLSPGGHYGYTF. The CDR3 DNA is TGTGCCAGCAGCTTGAGTCCAGGGGGCCACTATGGCTACACCTTC.